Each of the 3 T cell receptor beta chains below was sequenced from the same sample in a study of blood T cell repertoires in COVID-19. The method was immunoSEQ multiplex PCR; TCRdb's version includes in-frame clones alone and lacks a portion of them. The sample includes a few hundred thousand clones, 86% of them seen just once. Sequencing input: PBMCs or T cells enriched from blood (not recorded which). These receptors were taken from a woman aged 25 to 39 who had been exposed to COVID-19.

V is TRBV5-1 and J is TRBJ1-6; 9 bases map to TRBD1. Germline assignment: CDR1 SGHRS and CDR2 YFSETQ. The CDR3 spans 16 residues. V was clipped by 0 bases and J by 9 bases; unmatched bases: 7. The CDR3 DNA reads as TGCGCCAGCAGCTTGGGACAGGGGGGATCGGCTTCACCCCTCCACTTT. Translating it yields CASSLGQGGSASPLHF. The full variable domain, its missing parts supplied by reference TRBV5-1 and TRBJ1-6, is KAGVTQTPRYLIKTRGQQVTLSCSPISGHRSVSWYQQTPGQGLQFLFEYFSETQRNKGNFPGRFSGRQFSNSRSEMNVSTLELGDSALYLCASSLGQGGSASPLHFGNGTRLTVT.

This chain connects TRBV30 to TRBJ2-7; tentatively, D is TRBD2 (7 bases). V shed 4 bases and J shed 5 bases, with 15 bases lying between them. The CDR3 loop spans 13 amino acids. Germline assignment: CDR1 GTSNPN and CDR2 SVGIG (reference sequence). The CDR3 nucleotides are TGTGCCTGGACCCCACCCGGGGGGCACGAGCAGTACTTC. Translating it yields CAWTPPGGHEQYF.

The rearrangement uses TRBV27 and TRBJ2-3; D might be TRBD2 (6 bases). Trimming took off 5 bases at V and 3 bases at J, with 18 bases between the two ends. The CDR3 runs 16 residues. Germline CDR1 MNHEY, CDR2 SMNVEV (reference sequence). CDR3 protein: CASSPRPAGKTDTQYF. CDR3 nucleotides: TGTGCCAGCAGTCCCCGACCCGCGGGAAAAACAGATACGCAGTATTTT.